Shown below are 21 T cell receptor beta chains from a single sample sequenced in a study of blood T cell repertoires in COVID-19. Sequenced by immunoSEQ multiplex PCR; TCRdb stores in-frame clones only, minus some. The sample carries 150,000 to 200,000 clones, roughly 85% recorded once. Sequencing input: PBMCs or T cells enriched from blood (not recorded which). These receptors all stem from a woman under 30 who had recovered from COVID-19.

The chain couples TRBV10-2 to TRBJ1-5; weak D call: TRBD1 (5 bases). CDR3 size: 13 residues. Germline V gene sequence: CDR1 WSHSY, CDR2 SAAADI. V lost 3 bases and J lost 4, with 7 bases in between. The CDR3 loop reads CASSDRGNQPQHF. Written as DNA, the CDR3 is TGCGCCAGCAGTGATCGGGGGAATCAGCCCCAGCATTTT.

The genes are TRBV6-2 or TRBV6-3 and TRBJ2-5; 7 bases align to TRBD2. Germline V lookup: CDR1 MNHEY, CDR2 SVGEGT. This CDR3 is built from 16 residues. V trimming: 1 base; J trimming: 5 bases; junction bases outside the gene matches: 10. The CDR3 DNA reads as TGTGCCAGCAGTTACTTCGGGACCTTGGGGGGGGAGACCCAGTACTTC. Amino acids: CASSYFGTLGGETQYF.

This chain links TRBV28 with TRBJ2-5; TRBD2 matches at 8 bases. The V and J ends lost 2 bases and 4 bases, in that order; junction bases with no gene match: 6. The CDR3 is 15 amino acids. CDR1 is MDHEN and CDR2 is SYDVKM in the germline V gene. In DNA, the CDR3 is TGTGCCAGCAGTTTAAGGCGGGAGGCGTCAGAGACCCAGTACTTC. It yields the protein CASSLRREASETQYF.

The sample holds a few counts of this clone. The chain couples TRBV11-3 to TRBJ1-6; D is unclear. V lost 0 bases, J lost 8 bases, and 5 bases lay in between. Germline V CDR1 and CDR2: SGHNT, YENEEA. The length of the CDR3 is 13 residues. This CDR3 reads CASSLEADSPLHF. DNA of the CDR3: TGTGCCAGCAGCTTAGAGGCGGATTCACCCCTCCACTTT.

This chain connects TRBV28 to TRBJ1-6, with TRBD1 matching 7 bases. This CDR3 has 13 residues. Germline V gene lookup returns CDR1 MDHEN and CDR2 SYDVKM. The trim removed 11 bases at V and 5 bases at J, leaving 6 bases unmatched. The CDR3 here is CAGRQGNNSPLHF. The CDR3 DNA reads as TGTGCCGGCCGACAGGGCAATAATTCACCCCTCCACTTT. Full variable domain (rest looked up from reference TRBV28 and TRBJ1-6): DVKVTQSSRYLVKRTGEKVFLECVQDMDHENMFWYRQDPGLGLRLIYFSYDVKMKEKGDIPEGYSVSREKKERFSLILESASTNQTSMYLCAGRQGNNSPLHFGNGTRLTVT.

CDR3 nucleotide sequence: TGTGCCAGCAGCTCCGGGACAGGAAACTATGGCTACACCTTC. Translated: CASSSGTGNYGYTF. The rearrangement joins TRBV6-2 or TRBV6-3 to TRBJ1-2, with 8 bases lining up with TRBD1. V was pared by 6 bases and J by 2 bases, with 5 bases of the junction left unmatched. The CDR3 spans 14 residues. Germline V CDR1 and CDR2: MNHEY, SVGEGT.

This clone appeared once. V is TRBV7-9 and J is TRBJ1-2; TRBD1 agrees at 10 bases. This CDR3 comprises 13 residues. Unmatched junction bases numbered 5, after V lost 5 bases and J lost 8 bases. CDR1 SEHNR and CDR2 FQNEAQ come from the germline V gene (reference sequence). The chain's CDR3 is CASSPSGQGGYTF. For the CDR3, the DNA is TGTGCCAGCAGCCCCTCGGGACAGGGGGGCTACACCTTC.

The CDR3, as DNA: TGCAGCGTTGGGTTTCCGGGGACAGGCCGCCAAGAGACCCAGTACTTC. Its protein product is CSVGFPGTGRQETQYF. The gene calls are TRBV29-1 and TRBJ2-5; 8 nucleotides agree with TRBD1. The CDR3 spans 16 residues. Germline CDR1 SQVTM, CDR2 ANQGSEA. The junction had 11 bases not matched to a gene; V was cut back by 4 bases and J by 1 base.

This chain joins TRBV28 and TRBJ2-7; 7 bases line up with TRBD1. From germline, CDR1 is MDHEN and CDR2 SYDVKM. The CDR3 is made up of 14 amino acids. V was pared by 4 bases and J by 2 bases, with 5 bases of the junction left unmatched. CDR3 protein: CASSYPGTAYEQYF. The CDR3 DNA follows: TGTGCCAGCAGTTACCCGGGGACAGCCTACGAGCAGTACTTC. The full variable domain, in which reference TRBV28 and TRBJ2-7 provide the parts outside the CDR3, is DVKVTQSSRYLVKRTGEKVFLECVQDMDHENMFWYRQDPGLGLRLIYFSYDVKMKEKGDIPEGYSVSREKKERFSLILESASTNQTSMYLCASSYPGTAYEQYFGPGTRLTVT.

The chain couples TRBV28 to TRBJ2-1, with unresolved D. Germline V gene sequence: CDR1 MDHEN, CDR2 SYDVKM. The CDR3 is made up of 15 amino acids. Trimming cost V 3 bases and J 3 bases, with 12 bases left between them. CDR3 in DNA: TGTGCCAGCAGTTTGATCGGCGGCGACTACAATGAGCAGTTCTTC. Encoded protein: CASSLIGGDYNEQFF.

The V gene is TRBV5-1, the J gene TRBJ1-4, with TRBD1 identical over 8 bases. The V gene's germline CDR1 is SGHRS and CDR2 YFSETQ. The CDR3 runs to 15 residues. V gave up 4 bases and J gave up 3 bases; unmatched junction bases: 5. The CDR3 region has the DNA TGCGCCAGCAGCCCCCAGGACAGGGCTAATGAAAAACTGTTTTTT. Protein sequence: CASSPQDRANEKLFF.

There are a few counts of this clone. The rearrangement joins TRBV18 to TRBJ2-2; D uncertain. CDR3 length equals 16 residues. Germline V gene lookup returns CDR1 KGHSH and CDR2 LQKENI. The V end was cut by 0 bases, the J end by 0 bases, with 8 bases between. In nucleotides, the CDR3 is TGTGCCAGCTCACCACCGACTCCGCCGAACACCGGGGAGCTGTTTTTT. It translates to CASSPPTPPNTGELFF.

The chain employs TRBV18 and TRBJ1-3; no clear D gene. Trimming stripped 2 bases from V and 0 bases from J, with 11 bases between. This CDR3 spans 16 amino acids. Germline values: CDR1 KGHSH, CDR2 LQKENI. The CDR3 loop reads CASSPGAAGSGNTIYF. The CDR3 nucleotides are TGTGCCAGCTCACCAGGTGCGGCTGGCTCTGGAAACACCATATATTTT.

DNA of the CDR3: TGTGCCAGCAGTTTTTCATCTGGAGGGGAAAGTGATATGCGGGCTTTCTTT. Protein sequence: CASSFSSGGESDMRAFF. This sequence joins TRBV28 and TRBJ1-1, with D maybe TRBD1 (5 bases). V was trimmed by 3 bases and J by 11 bases, leaving 28 bases between them. This CDR3 is 17 amino acids long. CDR1 is MDHEN and CDR2 is SYDVKM in the germline V gene.

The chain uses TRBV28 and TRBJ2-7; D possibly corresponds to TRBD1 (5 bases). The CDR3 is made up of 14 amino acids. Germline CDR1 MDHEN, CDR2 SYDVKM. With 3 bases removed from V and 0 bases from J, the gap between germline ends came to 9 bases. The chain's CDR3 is CASSFGAISYEQYF. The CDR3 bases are TGTGCCAGCAGTTTTGGGGCGATCTCCTACGAGCAGTACTTC.

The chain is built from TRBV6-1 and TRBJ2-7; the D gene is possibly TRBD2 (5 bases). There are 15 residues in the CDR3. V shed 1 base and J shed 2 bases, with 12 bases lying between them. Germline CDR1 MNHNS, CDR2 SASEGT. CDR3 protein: CASSEERARPYEQYF. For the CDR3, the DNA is TGTGCCAGCAGTGAAGAGAGGGCCAGACCCTACGAGCAGTACTTC.

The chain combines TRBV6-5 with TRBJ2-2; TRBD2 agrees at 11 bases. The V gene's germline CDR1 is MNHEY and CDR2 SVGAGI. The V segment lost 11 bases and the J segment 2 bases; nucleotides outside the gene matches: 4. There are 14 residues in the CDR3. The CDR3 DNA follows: TGTGCCGTAGCGGGGGGGGTAAACACCGGGGAGCTGTTTTTT. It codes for CAVAGGVNTGELFF.

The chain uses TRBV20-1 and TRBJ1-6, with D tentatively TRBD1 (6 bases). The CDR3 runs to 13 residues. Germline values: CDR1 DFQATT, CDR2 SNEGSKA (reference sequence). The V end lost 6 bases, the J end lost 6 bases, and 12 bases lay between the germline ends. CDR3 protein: CSASDRPNSPLHF. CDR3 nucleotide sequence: TGCAGTGCCAGTGACAGGCCTAATTCACCCCTCCACTTT.

CDR3 in amino acids: CASSPRDRGLSQPQHF. CDR3 nucleotides: TGTGCCAGCAGTCCCCGGGACAGGGGCTTGAGTCAGCCCCAGCATTTT. This chain joins TRBV28 and TRBJ1-5; 10 bases line up with TRBD1. Germline values: CDR1 MDHEN, CDR2 SYDVKM. Trimming at V came to 5 bases and at J to 6 bases, leaving 10 bases not matched to a gene. The CDR3 contains 16 residues.

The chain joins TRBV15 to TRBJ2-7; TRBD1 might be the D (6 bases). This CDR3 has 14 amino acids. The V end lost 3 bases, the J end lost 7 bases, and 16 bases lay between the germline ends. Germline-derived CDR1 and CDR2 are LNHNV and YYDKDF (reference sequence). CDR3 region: CATSRTTGLGEQYF. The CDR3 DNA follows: TGTGCCACCAGCAGGACCACAGGGTTAGGTGAGCAGTACTTC.

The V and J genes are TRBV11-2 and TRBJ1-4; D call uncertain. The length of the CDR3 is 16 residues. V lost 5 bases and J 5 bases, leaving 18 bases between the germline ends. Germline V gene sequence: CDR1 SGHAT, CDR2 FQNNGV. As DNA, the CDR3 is TGTGCCAGCAGCCAAAACCGACAACTGATAAATGAAAAACTGTTTTTT. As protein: CASSQNRQLINEKLFF. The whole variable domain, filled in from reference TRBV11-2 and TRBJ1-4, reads EAGVAQSPRYKIIEKRQSVAFWCNPISGHATLYWYQQILGQGPKLLIQFQNNGVVDDSQLPKDRFSAERLKGVDSTLKIQPAKLEDSAVYLCASSQNRQLINEKLFFGSGTQLSVL.